This entry lists 14 T cell receptor beta chains sequenced from one sample in a study of CD8 T cells in Susac syndrome. With random hexamers, roughly 0.45 to 1 ug RNA was reverse transcribed. TCRdb itself ran the immunoSEQ multiplex PCR reads through MiXCR, one entry per CDR3 protein. The table has under 150,000 distinct CDR3 sequences, 94% seen once. The sample taken for sequencing was CD8+ T cells from PBMCs. These receptors were collected from a human donor in good health.

The rearrangement links TRBV12-3 or TRBV12-4 to TRBJ2-3, with TRBD2 matching over 14 bases. The CDR3 length is 16 residues. The ends lost 6 bases at V and 6 bases at J; junction bases unmatched: 8. CDR3 nucleotides: TGTGCCAGCAGACCCCCCGGGACTAGCGGGAGTGATACGCAGTATTTT. Its protein is CASRPPGTSGSDTQYF.

The chain links TRBV6-2 or TRBV6-3 to TRBJ2-1, with 13 bases aligning to TRBD2. Unmatched junction bases numbered 14, after V lost 8 bases and J lost 4 bases. CDR3 length: 18 residues. CDR1 and CDR2 (germline): MNHEY, SVGEGT. Here the CDR3 DNA reads TGTGCCAGCTACCCCCTCGGTTGGGGACTAGCGGGGTACAATGAGCAGTTCTTC. The encoded protein is CASYPLGWGLAGYNEQFF.

This clonotype has only a few counts. The chain carries TRBV7-9 and TRBJ1-1; a possible D gene is TRBD1 (5 bases). This CDR3 has 12 amino acids. Trimming cost V 6 bases and J 1 base, with 6 bases left between them. Per germline, CDR1 SEHNR and CDR2 FQNEAQ (reference sequence). The CDR3 DNA reads as TGTGCCAGCAGGGGGGGGAACACTGAAGCTTTCTTT. As protein: CASRGGNTEAFF.

V and J are TRBV20-1 and TRBJ2-1, with 10 positions matching TRBD2. The CDR3 extends over 15 amino acids. Germline V gene data show CDR1 as DFQATT and CDR2 as SNEGSKA (reference sequence). V lost 1 base, J lost 3 bases, and 3 bases stayed unmatched. This CDR3 is CSARGSSGSYNEQFF. CDR3 DNA: TGCAGTGCTAGAGGGTCTAGCGGGAGCTACAATGAGCAGTTCTTC.

The V and J genes are TRBV28 and TRBJ2-7; 9 bases align to TRBD1. The junction had 5 bases not matched to a gene; V was cut back by 6 bases and J by 5 bases. This CDR3 is built from 13 residues. From germline, CDR1 is MDHEN and CDR2 SYDVKM. The CDR3 spells CASSDRGFDEQYF. DNA of the CDR3: TGTGCCAGCAGCGACAGGGGGTTTGACGAGCAGTACTTC.

The chain joins TRBV27 to TRBJ2-1; D is unclear. The germline V and J ends were trimmed by 2 bases and 0 bases, with 8 bases remaining between them. CDR3 size: 15 residues. In germline, CDR1 is MNHEY, CDR2 SMNVEV (reference sequence). The chain's CDR3 is CASSLQVSSYNEQFF. For the CDR3, the DNA is TGTGCCAGCAGTTTACAAGTCAGCTCCTACAATGAGCAGTTCTTC.

The chain links TRBV7-3 to TRBJ1-5; D is unresolved. CDR3 size: 15 residues. V gave up 7 bases and J gave up 1 base, with 14 bases separating them. Germline CDR1 is SGHTA and CDR2 is FQGTGA. For the CDR3, the DNA is TGTGCCAGCAAACGCCCAGTCGGGAGCAATCAGCCCCAGCATTTT. Protein sequence: CASKRPVGSNQPQHF.

As DNA, the CDR3 is TGCGCCAGCAGCCAAGAGGTCATCGGGGCGGGGGACCACGAGCAGTACTTC. Translated, it gives CASSQEVIGAGDHEQYF. This chain links TRBV4-3 with TRBJ2-7; 7 positions match TRBD2. V trimming: 0 bases; J trimming: 5 bases; junction bases outside the gene matches: 13. CDR3 length: 17 residues. Per the germline V gene, CDR1 is LGHNA and CDR2 is YSLEER.

The rearrangement links TRBV3-1 to TRBJ2-1; 12 nucleotides agree with TRBD2. The CDR3 has 16 amino acids. Trimming cost V 4 bases and J 7 bases; bases outside gene matches: 8. CDR1 and CDR2 (germline): LGHDT, YNNKEL (reference sequence). The CDR3 DNA sequence: TGTGCCAGCAGCCCGAGACTAGCGGGAGTATTGAATGAGCAGTTCTTC. Translation: CASSPRLAGVLNEQFF.

This clonotype was recorded once. This chain joins TRBV9 and TRBJ2-5; TRBD2 matches 10 bases. This CDR3 has 17 residues. Germline V gene sequence: CDR1 SGDLS, CDR2 YYNGEE. V lost 0 bases and J lost 0; bases outside the gene matches: 5. CDR3 sequence: CASSVGRAGGDQETQYF. CDR3 DNA sequence: TGTGCCAGCAGCGTAGGCCGAGCGGGAGGGGACCAAGAGACCCAGTACTTC.

The chain carries TRBV29-1 and TRBJ2-3, with 7 bases lining up with TRBD2. Germline V CDR1 and CDR2: SQVTM, ANQGSEA. Germline trimming cut 2 bases from V and 5 bases from J; bases unmatched to any gene: 7. CDR3 size: 14 residues. The CDR3 is CSVEWREFLDTQYF. As DNA, the CDR3 is TGCAGCGTTGAATGGCGGGAGTTTCTAGATACGCAGTATTTT.

This clonotype was seen a single time. The chain links TRBV12-3 or TRBV12-4 to TRBJ1-1; D not resolved. Trimming shortened V by 6 bases and J by 10 bases, and 18 bases separated the two germline ends. The CDR3 consists of 13 residues. The CDR3 loop is CASSLGPPGVAFF. The CDR3 region has the DNA TGTGCCAGCAGCCTCGGGCCGCCTGGGGTAGCTTTCTTT.

The chain links TRBV28 to TRBJ2-7, with 8 bases that match TRBD2. From germline, CDR1 is MDHEN and CDR2 SYDVKM. The CDR3 has 12 amino acids. J was trimmed by 7 bases and V by 5 bases; bases with no gene match: 4. CDR3 DNA: TGTGCCAGCAGTCGAGCGGGGGATGAGCAGTACTTC. Translation: CASSRAGDEQYF. The variable domain in full, completed from reference TRBV28 and TRBJ2-7, reads DVKVTQSSRYLVKRTGEKVFLECVQDMDHENMFWYRQDPGLGLRLIYFSYDVKMKEKGDIPEGYSVSREKKERFSLILESASTNQTSMYLCASSRAGDEQYFGPGTRLTVT.

The chain has TRBV4-1 and TRBJ2-1; 9 nucleotides align to TRBD2. The germline V gene encodes CDR1 MGHRA and CDR2 YSYEKL. Trimming took 1 base from V and 5 from J; bases not matched to a gene: 6. The CDR3 extends over 16 amino acids. CDR3 protein: CASSQGGSGRNNEQFF. CDR3 nucleotide sequence: TGCGCCAGCAGCCAAGGGGGCAGCGGGAGGAACAATGAGCAGTTCTTC.